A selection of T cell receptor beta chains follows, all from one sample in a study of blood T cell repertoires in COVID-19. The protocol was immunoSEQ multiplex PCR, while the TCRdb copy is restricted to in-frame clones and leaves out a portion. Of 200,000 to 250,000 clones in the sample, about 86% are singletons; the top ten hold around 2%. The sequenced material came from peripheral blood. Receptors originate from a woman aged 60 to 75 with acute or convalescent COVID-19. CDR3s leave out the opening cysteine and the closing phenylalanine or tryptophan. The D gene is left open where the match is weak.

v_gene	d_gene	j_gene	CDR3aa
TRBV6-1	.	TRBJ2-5	ASSEIDQETQY
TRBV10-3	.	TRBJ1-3	AISDGGSNTIY
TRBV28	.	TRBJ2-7	ASSSGSPNEQY
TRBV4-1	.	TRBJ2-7	ASSPVGDGGSYEQY
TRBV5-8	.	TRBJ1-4	ASSPVGEKLF
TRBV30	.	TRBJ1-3	AWGRQAPIY
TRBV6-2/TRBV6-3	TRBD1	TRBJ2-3	ASSWGQGDTDTQY
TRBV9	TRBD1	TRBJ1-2	ASSNRDRGLRYGYT
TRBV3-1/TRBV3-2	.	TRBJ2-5	ASSQDQGGQETQY
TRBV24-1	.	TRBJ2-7	ATSTGEAREQY
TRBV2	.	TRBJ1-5	ASSESGYSNQPQH